This TCR beta chain was sequenced in a study of early T cells in non-severe SARS-CoV-2 infection. Study-wide context: Unpaired chains resulted from sequencing bulk RNA of unsorted whole blood. Study findings and constraints: A preference for anti-spike CD8 responses marked VDJdb matching, which missed private and CD4 specificities.

Individually, cDNA molecules had unique molecular identifiers attached to them. Each CDR3 protein gets one entry after TCRdb re-called the 5' RACE reads with MiXCR. The sample has about 67,000 distinct CDR3 sequences; approximately 10% are singletons. The sample holds many counts of this clonotype. The antigen remains undetermined. Germline loops: CDR1 LNHDA, CDR2 SQIVND (reference sequence). The CDR3 consists of 15 residues. V dropped 3 bases and J dropped 0 bases, with 12 bases sitting between them. The chain uses TRBV19 and TRBJ2-7; perhaps TRBD1 as D (6 bases). The material sequenced was whole blood. The source of this sequence is an adult who was a healthcare worker with PCR-confirmed SARS-CoV-2 infection or an uninfected control (not recorded which). CDR3 nucleotide sequence: TGTGCCAGTAGTATTATCCAGGGGAGCTCCTACGAGCAGTACTTC. Translation: CASSIIQGSSYEQYF. Full variable domain (remainder filled in from reference TRBV19 and TRBJ2-7): DGGITQSPKYLFRKEGQNVTLSCEQNLNHDAMYWYRQDPGQGLRLIYYSQIVNDFQKGDIAEGYSVSREKKESFPLTVTSAQKNPTAFYLCASSIIQGSSYEQYFGPGTRLTVT.